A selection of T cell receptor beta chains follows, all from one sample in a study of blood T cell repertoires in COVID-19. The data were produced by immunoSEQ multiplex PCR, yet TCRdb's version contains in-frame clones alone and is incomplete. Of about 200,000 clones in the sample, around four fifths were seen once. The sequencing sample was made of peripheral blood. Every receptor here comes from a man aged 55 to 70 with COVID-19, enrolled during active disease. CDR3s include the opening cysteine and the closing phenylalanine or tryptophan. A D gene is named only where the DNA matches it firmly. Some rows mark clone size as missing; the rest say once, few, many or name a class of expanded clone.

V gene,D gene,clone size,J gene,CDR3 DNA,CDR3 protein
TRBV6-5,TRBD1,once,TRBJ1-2,TGTGCCTCTAGGGACAGCTTTAACTATGGCTACACCTTC,CASRDSFNYGYTF
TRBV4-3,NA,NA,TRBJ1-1,TGCGCCAGCAGCCAAGAGAGGGAAAAGACTGAAGCTTTCTTT,CASSQEREKTEAFF
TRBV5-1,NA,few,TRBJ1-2,TGCGCCAGCAGCCCCTTGAGCGAAACACCTGGCTACACCTTC,CASSPLSETPGYTF
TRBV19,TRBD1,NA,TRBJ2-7,TGTGCCAGTAGTATAGCACAGGGGAGCTCCTACGAGCAGTACTTC,CASSIAQGSSYEQYF
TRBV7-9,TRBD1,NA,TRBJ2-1,TGTGCCAGCAGCTTAAGGACAGGGTCCCCCAATGAGCAGTTCTTC,CASSLRTGSPNEQFF
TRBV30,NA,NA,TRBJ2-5,TGTGCCTGGAGTAGGCGGGACCAAGAGACCCAGTACTTC,CAWSRRDQETQYF
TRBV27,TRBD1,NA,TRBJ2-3,TGTGCCAGCAGGGCCGCCGGGACAGGGGGCGTAGATACGCAGTATTTT,CASRAAGTGGVDTQYF
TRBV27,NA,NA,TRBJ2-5,TGTGCCAGCAGTTTATCAGGGAGGGAGACCCAGTACTTC,CASSLSGRETQYF
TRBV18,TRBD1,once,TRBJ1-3,TGTGCCAGCTCACCAGGGACAGGGCTCCTCTCTGGAAACACCATATATTTT,CASSPGTGLLSGNTIYF
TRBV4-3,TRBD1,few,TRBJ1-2,TGCGCCAGCAGCCAAAATACAGGGGCTGGCTACACCTTC,CASSQNTGAGYTF
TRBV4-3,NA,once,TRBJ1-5,TGCGCCAGCAGCCAAGATCTCTATCAGCCCCAGCATTTT,CASSQDLYQPQHF
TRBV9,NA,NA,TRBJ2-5,TGTGCCAGCAGCGTCCGCGGGAAGGGAGAGACCCAGTACTTC,CASSVRGKGETQYF
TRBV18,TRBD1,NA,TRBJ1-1,TGTGCCAGCTCACTTCAGGGGGGCACTGAAGCTTTCTTT,CASSLQGGTEAFF
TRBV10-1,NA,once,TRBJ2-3,TGCGCCAGCAATCCACAGGGTACAGATACGCAGTATTTT,CASNPQGTDTQYF
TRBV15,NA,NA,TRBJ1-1,TGTGCCACCAGCAGAGATGGGGCGACAATGAACACTGAAGCTTTCTTT,CATSRDGATMNTEAFF
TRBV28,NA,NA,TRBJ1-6,TGTGCCAGCAGTCCCTCCACGGACAGCTCACCCCTCCACTTT,CASSPSTDSSPLHF
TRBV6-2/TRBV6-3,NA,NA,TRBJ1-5,TGTGCCAGCAGTCCGGGGGGGACTAATCAGCCCCAGCATTTT,CASSPGGTNQPQHF
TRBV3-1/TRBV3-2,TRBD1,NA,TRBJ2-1,TGTGCCAGCAGCCCAAGGGACAGGAACAATGAGCAGTTCTTC,CASSPRDRNNEQFF
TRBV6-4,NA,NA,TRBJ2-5,TGTGCCAGCAATCCCAAATCGGAGGGAGAGACCCAGTACTTC,CASNPKSEGETQYF
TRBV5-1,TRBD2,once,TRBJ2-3,TGCGCCAGCAGCCCCGGGGGGGGGTCAGATACGCAGTATTTT,CASSPGGGSDTQYF
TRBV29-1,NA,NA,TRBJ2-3,TGCAGCGCCTACGGGGGGCAGATAAGGGCAGATACGCAGTATTTT,CSAYGGQIRADTQYF
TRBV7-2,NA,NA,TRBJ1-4,TGTGCCAGCAGCTTAGGAGCGGGGGCGGATGAAAAACTGTTTTTT,CASSLGAGADEKLFF
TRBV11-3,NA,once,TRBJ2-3,TGTGCCAGCAGCTTAGAGGGGAGTGGGACAGATACGCAGTATTTT,CASSLEGSGTDTQYF
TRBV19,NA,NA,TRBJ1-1,TGTGCCAGTACCCGCCCCCAGGAACGGTCTGAAGCTTTCTTT,CASTRPQERSEAFF
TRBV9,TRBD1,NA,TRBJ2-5,TGTGCCAGCAGCGAACAGGGGGCGGGGGAGACCCAGTACTTC,CASSEQGAGETQYF
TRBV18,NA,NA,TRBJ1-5,TGTGCCAGCTCACCGGCGGAAACTTATAGCAATCAGCCCCAGCATTTT,CASSPAETYSNQPQHF
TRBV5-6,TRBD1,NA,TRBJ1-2,TGTGCCAGCAGCTTGAGACAGGGTGAGGGCTACACCTTC,CASSLRQGEGYTF
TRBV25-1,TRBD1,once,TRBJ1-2,TGTGCCAGCCTCGGACAGGGGGCTAACTATGGCTACACCTTC,CASLGQGANYGYTF
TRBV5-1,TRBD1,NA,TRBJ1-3,TGCGCCAGCAGCCCAACAGGGGAGTCTGGAAACACCATATATTTT,CASSPTGESGNTIYF
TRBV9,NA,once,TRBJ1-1,TGTGCCAGCAGCGTAGAACCACGGGGGGCTGCTTTCTTT,CASSVEPRGAAFF
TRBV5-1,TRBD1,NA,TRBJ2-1,TGCGCCAGCAGCTTGGCTGCCAGGGGGAGCGGTGAGCAGTTCTTC,CASSLAARGSGEQFF
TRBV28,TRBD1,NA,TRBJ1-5,TGTGCCAGCAAGACAGGGGGAGGGAGCAATCAGCCCCAGCATTTT,CASKTGGGSNQPQHF
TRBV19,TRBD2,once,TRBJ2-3,TGTGCCAGTACCCTCCGACTAGCGGGAGCAGATACGCAGTATTTT,CASTLRLAGADTQYF
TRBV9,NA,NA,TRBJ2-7,TGTGCCAGCAGCGTCGCGGGCACTGGGGGGAACGAGCAGTACTTC,CASSVAGTGGNEQYF
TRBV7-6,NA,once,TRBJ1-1,TGTGCCAGCAGCTTAGTTGACAGCCAGAACACTGAAGCTTTCTTT,CASSLVDSQNTEAFF
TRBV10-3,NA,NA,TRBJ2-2,TGTGCCATCACAGGCCAGGATACCGGGGAGCTGTTTTTT,CAITGQDTGELFF
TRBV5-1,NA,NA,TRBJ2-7,TGCGCCAGCAGCTTTACAGCGGGCTCCTACGAGCAGTACTTC,CASSFTAGSYEQYF
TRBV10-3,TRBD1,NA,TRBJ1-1,TGTGCCATCAGTGCCCGGGACAGGGACACTGAAGCTTTCTTT,CAISARDRDTEAFF
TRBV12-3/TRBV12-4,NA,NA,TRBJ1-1,TGTGCCAGCAGGCAGGGAGGCACTGAAGCTTTCTTT,CASRQGGTEAFF
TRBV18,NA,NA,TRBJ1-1,TGTGCCAGCTCACCAAGTCGAGGAGGAGGACAGTTGAACACTGAAGCTTTCTTT,CASSPSRGGGQLNTEAFF